This passage covers 8 T cell receptor beta chains from one sample sequenced in a study of blood T cell repertoires in COVID-19. Profiling relied on immunoSEQ multiplex PCR, and the TCRdb table lists in-frame clones only, not all of them. The repertoire holds around 380,000 clones, with roughly 86% as singletons. Sequencing was done on a sample of PBMCs or T cells enriched from blood (not recorded which). These receptor sequences come from a man between 25 and 39 years old who had recovered from COVID-19.

The chain is built from TRBV4-2 and TRBJ1-5; D remains unclear. Germline CDR1 LGHNA, CDR2 YNFKEQ. Trimming shortened V by 0 bases and J by 7 bases, and 13 bases separated the two germline ends. There are 15 residues in the CDR3. CDR3 protein: CASSQDPQGGQPQHF. The CDR3 DNA sequence: TGTGCCAGCAGCCAAGACCCCCAAGGAGGCCAGCCCCAGCATTTT.

The chain uses TRBV5-1 and TRBJ1-2; no definite D call. Germline V gene data show CDR1 as SGHRS and CDR2 as YFSETQ. V lost 3 bases and J lost 4, with 10 bases in between. This CDR3 spans 13 amino acids. This CDR3 is CASSSSISYGYTF. The CDR3 DNA sequence: TGCGCCAGCAGCTCGAGTATAAGCTATGGCTACACCTTC. The whole variable domain, remainder taken from reference TRBV5-1 and TRBJ1-2, is KAGVTQTPRYLIKTRGQQVTLSCSPISGHRSVSWYQQTPGQGLQFLFEYFSETQRNKGNFPGRFSGRQFSNSRSEMNVSTLELGDSALYLCASSSSISYGYTFGSGTRLTVV.

The J gene is TRBJ1-1, the V gene TRBV12-3 or TRBV12-4; perhaps TRBD1 as D (5 bases). Trimming removed 7 bases at V and 0 bases at J, with 9 bases between. CDR3 length: 13 amino acids. For the CDR3, the DNA is TGTGCCAGCACAATACAGGTGAACACTGAAGCTTTCTTT. Its protein is CASTIQVNTEAFF.

This chain connects TRBV18 to TRBJ1-5; 9 nucleotides match TRBD1. Trimming took 6 bases from V and 6 from J; bases not matched to a gene: 3. The CDR3 extends over 13 amino acids. Per germline, CDR1 KGHSH and CDR2 LQKENI. CDR3 amino acids: CASSPTGGQPQHF. For the CDR3, the DNA is TGTGCCAGCTCCCCGACAGGGGGTCAGCCCCAGCATTTT.

V is TRBV5-4 and J is TRBJ2-1, with 9 bases matching TRBD2. The CDR3 length is 17 residues. Germline V CDR1 and CDR2: SGHNT, YYREEE (reference sequence). V was pared by 0 bases and J by 8 bases, with 12 bases of the junction left unmatched. The CDR3 reads CASSLVLGGGAVDEQFF. In DNA form, the CDR3 reads TGTGCCAGCAGCTTGGTATTAGGCGGGGGGGCGGTGGATGAGCAGTTCTTC.

This sequence joins TRBV7-2 and TRBJ2-7; TRBD1 aligns across 7 bases. From germline, CDR1 is SGHTA and CDR2 FQGNSA. With 0 bases clipped from V and 3 bases from J, the junction kept 5 bases outside the gene matches. The length of the CDR3 is 15 residues. CDR3 nucleotides: TGTGCCAGCAGCTTAGCCCGAGGGGGCAACTACGAGCAGTACTTC. Translated: CASSLARGGNYEQYF.

The chain uses TRBV11-2 and TRBJ2-4; D is unclear. Trimming stripped 5 bases from V and 0 bases from J, with 11 bases between. The length of the CDR3 is 15 residues. Germline V gene sequence: CDR1 SGHAT, CDR2 FQNNGV. Written as DNA, the CDR3 is TGTGCCAGCAGCGCACAGTTCCTAGCCAAAAACATTCAGTACTTC. This sequence encodes CASSAQFLAKNIQYF.

V and J are TRBV4-1 and TRBJ1-2, with 8 bases fitting TRBD1. The junction had 9 bases not matched to a gene; V was cut back by 5 bases and J by 4 bases. CDR1 and CDR2 (germline): MGHRA, YSYEKL. There are 15 residues in the CDR3. The CDR3 spells CASSSPQQGVYGYTF. The CDR3 nucleotides are TGCGCCAGCAGCAGCCCCCAACAGGGGGTCTATGGCTACACCTTC.